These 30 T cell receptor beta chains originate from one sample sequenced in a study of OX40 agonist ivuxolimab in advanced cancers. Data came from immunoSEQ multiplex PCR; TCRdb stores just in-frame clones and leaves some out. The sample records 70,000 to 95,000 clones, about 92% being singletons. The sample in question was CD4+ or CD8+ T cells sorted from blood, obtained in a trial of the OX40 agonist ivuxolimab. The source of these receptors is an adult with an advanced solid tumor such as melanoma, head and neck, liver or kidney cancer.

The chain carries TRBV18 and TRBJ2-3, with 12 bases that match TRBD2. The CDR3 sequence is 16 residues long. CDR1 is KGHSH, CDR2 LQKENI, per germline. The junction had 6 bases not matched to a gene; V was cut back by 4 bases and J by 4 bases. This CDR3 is CASSLSLAGGPDTQYF. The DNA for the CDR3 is TGTGCCAGCTCACTCTCACTAGCGGGGGGCCCAGATACGCAGTATTTT.

For the CDR3, the DNA is TGTGCCATCAGTGAGGCAGGCAGACAGAACACTGAAGCTTTCTTT. Translation gives CAISEAGRQNTEAFF. This chain uses TRBV10-3 with TRBJ1-1; D unresolved. V lost 2 bases, J lost 1 base, and 11 bases lay in between. The CDR3 has 15 residues. Germline values: CDR1 ENHRY, CDR2 SYGVKD.

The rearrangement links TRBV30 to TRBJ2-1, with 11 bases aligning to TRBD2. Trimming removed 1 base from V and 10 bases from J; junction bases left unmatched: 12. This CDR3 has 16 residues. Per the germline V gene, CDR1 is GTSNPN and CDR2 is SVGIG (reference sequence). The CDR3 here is CAWSAGLAGGPGEQFF. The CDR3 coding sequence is TGTGCCTGGAGTGCCGGTTTAGCGGGAGGGCCGGGCGAGCAGTTCTTC. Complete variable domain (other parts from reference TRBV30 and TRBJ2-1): SQTIHQWPATLVQPVGSPLSLECTVEGTSNPNLYWYRQAAGRGLQLLFYSVGIGQISSEVPQNLSASRPQDRQFILSSKKLLLSDSGFYLCAWSAGLAGGPGEQFFGPGTRLTVL.

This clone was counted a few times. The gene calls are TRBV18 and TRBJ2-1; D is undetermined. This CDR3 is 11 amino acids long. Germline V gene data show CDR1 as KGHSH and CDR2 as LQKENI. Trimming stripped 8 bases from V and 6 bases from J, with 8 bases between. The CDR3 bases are TGTGCCAGCGTCTCCACCAATGAGCAGTTCTTC. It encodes CASVSTNEQFF.

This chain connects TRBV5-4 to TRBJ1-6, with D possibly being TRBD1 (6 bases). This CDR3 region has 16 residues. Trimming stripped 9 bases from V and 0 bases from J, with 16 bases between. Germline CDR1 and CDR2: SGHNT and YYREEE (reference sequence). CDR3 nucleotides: TGTGCCACCCAAATTACAGGGAGCTCCTATAATTCACCCCTCCACTTT. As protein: CATQITGSSYNSPLHF.

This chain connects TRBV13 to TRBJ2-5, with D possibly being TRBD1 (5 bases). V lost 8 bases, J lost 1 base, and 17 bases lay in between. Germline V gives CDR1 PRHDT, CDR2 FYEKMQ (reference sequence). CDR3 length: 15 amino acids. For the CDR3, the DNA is TGTGCCAGCGGCGAACCCGGGCAGGGCCAAGAGACCCAGTACTTC. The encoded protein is CASGEPGQGQETQYF.

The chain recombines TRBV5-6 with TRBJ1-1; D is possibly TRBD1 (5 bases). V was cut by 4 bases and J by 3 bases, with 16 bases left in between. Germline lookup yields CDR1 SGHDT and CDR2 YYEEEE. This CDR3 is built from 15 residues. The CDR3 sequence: CASSISFGGYTEAFF. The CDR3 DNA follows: TGTGCCAGCAGCATCTCATTTGGGGGATACACTGAAGCTTTCTTT.

The CDR3 DNA reads TGTGCCATCAGTGATGTGGGCACGGCTTTCTTT. The encoded protein is CAISDVGTAFF. This chain links TRBV10-3 with TRBJ1-1, with D unclear. This CDR3 is built from 11 residues. The V gene's germline CDR1 is ENHRY and CDR2 SYGVKD. Trimming removed 3 bases from V and 11 bases from J, with 10 bases in between.

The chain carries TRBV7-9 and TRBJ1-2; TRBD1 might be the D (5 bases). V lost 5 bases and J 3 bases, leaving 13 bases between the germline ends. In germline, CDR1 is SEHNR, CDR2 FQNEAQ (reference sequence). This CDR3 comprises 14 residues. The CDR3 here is CASSPGGGHYGYTF. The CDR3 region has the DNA TGTGCCAGCAGCCCTGGGGGGGGACACTATGGCTACACCTTC.

The CDR3, as DNA: TGTGCCAGCAGCTTAAGTGGGCAGGGGACAGATACGCAGTATTTT. Translating gives CASSLSGQGTDTQYF. This sequence joins TRBV7-3 and TRBJ2-3; D may be TRBD1 (6 bases). The CDR3 is made up of 15 amino acids. The V end was cut by 1 base, the J end by 3 bases, with 11 bases between. Germline CDR1 reads SGHTA; CDR2 reads FQGTGA.

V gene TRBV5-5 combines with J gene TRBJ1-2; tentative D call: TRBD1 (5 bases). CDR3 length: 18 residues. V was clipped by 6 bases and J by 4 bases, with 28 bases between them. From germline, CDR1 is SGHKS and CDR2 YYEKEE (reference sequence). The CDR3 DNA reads TGTGCCAGCACCCGGTCCACAGGACCCTTCCGCTTATCCTATGGCTACACCTTC. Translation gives CASTRSTGPFRLSYGYTF.

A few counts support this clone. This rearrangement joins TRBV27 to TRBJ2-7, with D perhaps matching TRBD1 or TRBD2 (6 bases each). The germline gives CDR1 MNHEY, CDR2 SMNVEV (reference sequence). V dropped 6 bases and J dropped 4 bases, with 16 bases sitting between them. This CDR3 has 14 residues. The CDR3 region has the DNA TGTGCCAGCAGCCCCAGTCGGGGGCCGTACGAGCAGTACTTC. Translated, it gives CASSPSRGPYEQYF.

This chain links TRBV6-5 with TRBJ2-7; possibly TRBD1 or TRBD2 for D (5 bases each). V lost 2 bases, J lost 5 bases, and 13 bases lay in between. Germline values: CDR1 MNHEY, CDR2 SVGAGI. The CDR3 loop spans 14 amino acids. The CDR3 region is CASSYDRGGHEQYF. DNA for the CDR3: TGTGCCAGCAGTTACGACCGGGGCGGGCACGAGCAGTACTTC.

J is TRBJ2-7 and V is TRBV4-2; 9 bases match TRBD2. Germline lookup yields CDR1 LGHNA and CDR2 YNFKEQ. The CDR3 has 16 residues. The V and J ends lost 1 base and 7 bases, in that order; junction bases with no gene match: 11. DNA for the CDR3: TGTGCCAGCAGCCAAGTAAGCGGCGGGGGGGCCCTGGAGCAGTACTTC. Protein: CASSQVSGGGALEQYF.

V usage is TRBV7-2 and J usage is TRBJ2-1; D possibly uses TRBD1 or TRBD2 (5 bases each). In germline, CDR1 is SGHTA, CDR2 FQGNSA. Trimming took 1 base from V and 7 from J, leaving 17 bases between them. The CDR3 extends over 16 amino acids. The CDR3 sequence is CASSLGPGPLSNEQFF. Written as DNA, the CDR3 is TGTGCCAGCAGCTTAGGCCCGGGGCCCCTAAGTAATGAGCAGTTCTTC.

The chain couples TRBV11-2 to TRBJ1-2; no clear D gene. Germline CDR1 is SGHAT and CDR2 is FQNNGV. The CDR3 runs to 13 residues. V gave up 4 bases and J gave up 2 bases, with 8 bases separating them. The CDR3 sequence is CASSSQRNYGYTF. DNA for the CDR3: TGTGCCAGCAGCTCGCAGAGGAACTATGGCTACACCTTC.

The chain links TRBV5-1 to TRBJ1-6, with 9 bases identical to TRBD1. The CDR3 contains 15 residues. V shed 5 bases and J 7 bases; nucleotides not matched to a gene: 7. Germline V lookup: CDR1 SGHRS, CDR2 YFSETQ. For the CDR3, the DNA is TGCGCCAGCAGTCTTCCGGACAGGGGAAATTCACCCCTCCACTTT. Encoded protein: CASSLPDRGNSPLHF. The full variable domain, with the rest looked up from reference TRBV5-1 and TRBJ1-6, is KAGVTQTPRYLIKTRGQQVTLSCSPISGHRSVSWYQQTPGQGLQFLFEYFSETQRNKGNFPGRFSGRQFSNSRSEMNVSTLELGDSALYLCASSLPDRGNSPLHFGNGTRLTVT.

For the CDR3, the DNA is TGTGCCAGCAGCCAAGATTTGGGGGGCACTGAAGCTTTCTTT. Its protein is CASSQDLGGTEAFF. The rearrangement links TRBV14 to TRBJ1-1; the D gene is possibly TRBD1 (5 bases). Trimming removed 0 bases at V and 4 bases at J, with 9 bases between. Germline V gene data show CDR1 as SGHDN and CDR2 as FVKESK. The CDR3 is made up of 14 amino acids.

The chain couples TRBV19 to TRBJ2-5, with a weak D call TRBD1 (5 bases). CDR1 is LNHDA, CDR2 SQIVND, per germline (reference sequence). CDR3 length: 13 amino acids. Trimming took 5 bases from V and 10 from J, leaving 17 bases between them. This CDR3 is CASSPNPSGYQYF. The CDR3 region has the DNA TGTGCCAGTAGTCCCAACCCCTCAGGGTACCAGTACTTC.

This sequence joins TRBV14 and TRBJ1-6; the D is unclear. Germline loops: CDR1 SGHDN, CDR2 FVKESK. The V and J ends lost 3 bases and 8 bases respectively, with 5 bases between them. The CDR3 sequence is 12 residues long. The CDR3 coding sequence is TGTGCCAGCAGCCATAGGGATTCACCCCTCCACTTT. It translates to CASSHRDSPLHF.

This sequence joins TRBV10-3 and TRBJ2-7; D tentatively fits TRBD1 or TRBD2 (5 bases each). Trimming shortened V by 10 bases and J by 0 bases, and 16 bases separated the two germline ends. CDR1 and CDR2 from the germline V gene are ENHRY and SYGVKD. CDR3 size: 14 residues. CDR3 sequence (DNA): TGTGCCACCACCGGGACGGTGAGCTCCTACGAGCAGTACTTC. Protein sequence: CATTGTVSSYEQYF.

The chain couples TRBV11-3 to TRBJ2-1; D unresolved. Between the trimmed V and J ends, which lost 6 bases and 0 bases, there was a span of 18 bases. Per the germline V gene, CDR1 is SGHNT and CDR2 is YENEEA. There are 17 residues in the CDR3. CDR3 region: CASSLISVPSSYNEQFF. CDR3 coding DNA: TGTGCCAGCAGTTTAATATCAGTTCCGAGCTCCTACAATGAGCAGTTCTTC.

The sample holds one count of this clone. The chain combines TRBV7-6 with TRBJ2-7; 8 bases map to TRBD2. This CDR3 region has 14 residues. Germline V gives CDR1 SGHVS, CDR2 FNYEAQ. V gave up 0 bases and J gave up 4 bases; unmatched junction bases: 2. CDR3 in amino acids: CASSLARGGYEQYF. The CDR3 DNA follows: TGTGCCAGCAGCTTAGCGCGCGGGGGGTACGAGCAGTACTTC.

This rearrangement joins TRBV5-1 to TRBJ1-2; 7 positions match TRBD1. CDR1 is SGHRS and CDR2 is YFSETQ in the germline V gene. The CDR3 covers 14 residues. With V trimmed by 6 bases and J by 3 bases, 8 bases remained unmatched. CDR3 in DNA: TGCGCCAGCAAAAGTTTTACAGGGGACTATGGCTACACCTTC. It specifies CASKSFTGDYGYTF.

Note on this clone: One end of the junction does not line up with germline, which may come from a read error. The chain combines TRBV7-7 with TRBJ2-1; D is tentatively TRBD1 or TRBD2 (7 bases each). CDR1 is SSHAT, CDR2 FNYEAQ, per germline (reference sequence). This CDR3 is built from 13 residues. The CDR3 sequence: CASSPDGGDRQFF. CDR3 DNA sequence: TGTGCTAGCAGCCCCGATGGGGGGGACAGACAGTTCTTC.

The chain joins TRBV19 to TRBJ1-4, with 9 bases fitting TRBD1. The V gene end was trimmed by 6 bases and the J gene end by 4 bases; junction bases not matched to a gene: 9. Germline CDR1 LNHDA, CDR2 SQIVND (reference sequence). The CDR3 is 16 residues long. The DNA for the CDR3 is TGTGCCAGTAGCGGGAATACGGGACAGGGTAATGAAAAACTGTTTTTT. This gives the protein CASSGNTGQGNEKLFF.

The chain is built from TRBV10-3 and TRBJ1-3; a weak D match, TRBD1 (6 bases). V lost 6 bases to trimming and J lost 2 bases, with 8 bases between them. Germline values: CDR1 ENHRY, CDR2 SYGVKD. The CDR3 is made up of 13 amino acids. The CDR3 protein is CAIRGDTGNTIYF. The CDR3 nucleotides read TGTGCCATCAGAGGGGACACTGGAAACACCATATATTTT.

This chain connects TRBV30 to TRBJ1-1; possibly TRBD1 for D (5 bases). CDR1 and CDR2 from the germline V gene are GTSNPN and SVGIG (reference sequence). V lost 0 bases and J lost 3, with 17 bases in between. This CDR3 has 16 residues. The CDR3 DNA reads TGTGCCTGGAGTGTTGGTCACACAGGTATCGACACTGAAGCTTTCTTT. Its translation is CAWSVGHTGIDTEAFF.

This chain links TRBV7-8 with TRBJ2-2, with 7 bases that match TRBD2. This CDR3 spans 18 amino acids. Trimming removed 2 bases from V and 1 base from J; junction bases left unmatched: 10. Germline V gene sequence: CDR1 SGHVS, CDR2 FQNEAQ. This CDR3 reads CASSLSFQRGLNTGELFF. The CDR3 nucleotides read TGTGCCAGCAGCTTAAGTTTCCAGCGGGGATTGAACACCGGGGAGCTGTTTTTT.

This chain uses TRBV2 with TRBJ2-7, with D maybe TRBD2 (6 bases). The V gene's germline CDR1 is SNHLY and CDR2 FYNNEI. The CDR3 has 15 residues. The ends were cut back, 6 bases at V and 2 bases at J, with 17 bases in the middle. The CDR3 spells CASRQRGAGTYEQYF. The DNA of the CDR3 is TGTGCCAGCAGACAGAGAGGGGCGGGAACCTACGAGCAGTACTTC. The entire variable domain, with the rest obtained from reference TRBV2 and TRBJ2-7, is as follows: EPEVTQTPSHQVTQMGQEVILRCVPISNHLYFYWYRQILGQKVEFLVSFYNNEISEKSEIFDDQFSVERPDGSNFTLKIRSTKLEDSAMYFCASRQRGAGTYEQYFGPGTRLTVT.